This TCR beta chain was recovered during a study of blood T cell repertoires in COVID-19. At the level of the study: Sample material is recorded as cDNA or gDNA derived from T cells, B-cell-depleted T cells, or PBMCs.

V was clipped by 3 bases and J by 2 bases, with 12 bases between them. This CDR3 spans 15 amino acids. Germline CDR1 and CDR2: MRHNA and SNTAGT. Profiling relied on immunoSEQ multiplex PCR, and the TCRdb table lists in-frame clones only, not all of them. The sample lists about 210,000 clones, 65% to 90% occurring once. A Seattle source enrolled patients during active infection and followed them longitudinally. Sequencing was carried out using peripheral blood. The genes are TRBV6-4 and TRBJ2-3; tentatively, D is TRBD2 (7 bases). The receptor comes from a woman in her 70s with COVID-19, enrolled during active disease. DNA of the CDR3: TGTGCCAGCAGTGAGTCGGGGGGCCCCACAGATACGCAGTATTTT. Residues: CASSESGGPTDTQYF.